This T cell receptor (beta chain) was captured by sequencing in a study of OX40 agonist ivuxolimab in advanced cancers. Germline CDR1 is SGHRS and CDR2 is YFSETQ. This CDR3 has 20 amino acids. V was clipped by 1 base and J by 3 bases, with 23 bases between them. This clone has only one observation. The antigen remains undetermined. Whole-study findings and limits: CD4+ T cells averaged fewer expanded clones than CD8+ T cells.

Exclusion of a patient followed from autoimmune disease history or systemic immunosuppression. Assay: immunoSEQ multiplex PCR; the TCRdb copy retains only in-frame clones and omits some. In the table there are around 61,000 clones, roughly 80% of which are singletons. This sequence originates from an adult with an advanced solid tumor such as melanoma, head and neck, liver or kidney cancer. The chain links TRBV5-1 to TRBJ2-6; the D gene is possibly TRBD1 (6 bases). The sample in question was CD4+ or CD8+ T cells sorted from blood, obtained in a trial of the OX40 agonist ivuxolimab. The CDR3 DNA reads as TGCGCCAGCAGCTTGCTTTCCTGGGACACTAATACAGTTGGGGCCAACGTCCTGACTTTC. Protein sequence: CASSLLSWDTNTVGANVLTF.